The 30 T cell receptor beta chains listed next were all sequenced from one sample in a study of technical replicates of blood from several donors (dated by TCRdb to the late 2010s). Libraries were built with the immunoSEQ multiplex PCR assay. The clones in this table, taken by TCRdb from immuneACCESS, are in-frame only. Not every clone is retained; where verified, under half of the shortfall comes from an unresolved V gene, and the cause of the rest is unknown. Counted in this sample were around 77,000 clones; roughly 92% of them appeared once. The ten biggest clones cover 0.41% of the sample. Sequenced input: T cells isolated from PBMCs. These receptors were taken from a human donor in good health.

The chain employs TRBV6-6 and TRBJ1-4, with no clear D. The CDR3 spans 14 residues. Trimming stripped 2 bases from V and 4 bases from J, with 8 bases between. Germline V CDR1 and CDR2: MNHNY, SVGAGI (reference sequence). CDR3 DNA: TGTGCCAGCAGTTACAGGAGTTTTAATGAAAAACTGTTTTTT. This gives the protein CASSYRSFNEKLFF.

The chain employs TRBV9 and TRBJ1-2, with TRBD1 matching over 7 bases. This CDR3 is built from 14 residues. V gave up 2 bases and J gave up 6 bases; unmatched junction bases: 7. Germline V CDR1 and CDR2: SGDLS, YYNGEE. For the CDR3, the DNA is TGTGCCAGCAGCGTTTACCCGACAGGGAATGGCTACACCTTC. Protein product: CASSVYPTGNGYTF.

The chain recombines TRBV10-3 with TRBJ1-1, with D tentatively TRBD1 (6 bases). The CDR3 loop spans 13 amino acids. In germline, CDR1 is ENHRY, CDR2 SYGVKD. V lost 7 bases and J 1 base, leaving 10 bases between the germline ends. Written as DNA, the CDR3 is TGTGCCATCATGGGGGGGGCGAACACTGAAGCTTTCTTT. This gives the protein CAIMGGANTEAFF.

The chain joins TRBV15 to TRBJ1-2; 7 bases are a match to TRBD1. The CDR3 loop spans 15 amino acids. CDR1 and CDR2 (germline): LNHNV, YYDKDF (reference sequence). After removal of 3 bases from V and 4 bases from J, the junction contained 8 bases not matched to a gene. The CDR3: CATSSNTGAVYGYTF. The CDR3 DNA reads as TGTGCCACCAGCAGCAATACAGGGGCTGTCTATGGCTACACCTTC.

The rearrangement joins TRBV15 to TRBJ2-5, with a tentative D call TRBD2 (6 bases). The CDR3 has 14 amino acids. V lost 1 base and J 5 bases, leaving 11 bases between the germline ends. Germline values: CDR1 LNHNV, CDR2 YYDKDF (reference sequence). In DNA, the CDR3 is TGTGCCACCAGCAGAGCCGGAGGGGAGGAGACCCAGTACTTC. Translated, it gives CATSRAGGEETQYF.

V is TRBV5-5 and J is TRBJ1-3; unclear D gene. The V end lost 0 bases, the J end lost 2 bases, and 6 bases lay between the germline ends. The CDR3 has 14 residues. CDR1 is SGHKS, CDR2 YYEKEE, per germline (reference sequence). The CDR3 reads CASSLDQAGNTIYF. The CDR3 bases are TGTGCCAGCAGCTTGGATCAGGCTGGAAACACCATATATTTT.

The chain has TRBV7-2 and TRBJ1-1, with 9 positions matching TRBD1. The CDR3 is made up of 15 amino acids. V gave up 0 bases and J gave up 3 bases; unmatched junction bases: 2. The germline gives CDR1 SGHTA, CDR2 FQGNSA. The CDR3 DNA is TGTGCCAGCAGCTTAGCGCGGGACAGGGACACTGAAGCTTTCTTT. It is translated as CASSLARDRDTEAFF.

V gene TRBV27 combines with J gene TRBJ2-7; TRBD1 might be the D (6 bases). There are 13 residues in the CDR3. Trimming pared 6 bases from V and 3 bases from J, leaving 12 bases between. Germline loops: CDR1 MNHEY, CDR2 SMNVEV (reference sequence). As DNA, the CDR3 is TGTGCCAGCAGCGGAGGACAGAGCTACGAGCAGTACTTC. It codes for CASSGGQSYEQYF.

The CDR3 nucleotides are TGTGCCAGCAGCTTACAAGCGGGGGCCTACAATGAGCAGTTCTTC. It yields the protein CASSLQAGAYNEQFF. V is TRBV11-3 and J is TRBJ2-1; 8 nucleotides agree with TRBD2. The CDR3 has 15 residues. V shed 2 bases, J shed 2 bases, and the junction held 2 bases outside the gene matches. Germline V gene sequence: CDR1 SGHNT, CDR2 YENEEA. Supplemented by reference TRBV11-3 and TRBJ2-1, the full variable domain reads EAGVVQSPRYKIIEKKQPVAFWCNPISGHNTLYWYLQNLGQGPELLIRYENEEAVDDSQLPKDRFSAERLKGVDSTLKIQPAELGDSAVYLCASSLQAGAYNEQFFGPGTRLTVL.

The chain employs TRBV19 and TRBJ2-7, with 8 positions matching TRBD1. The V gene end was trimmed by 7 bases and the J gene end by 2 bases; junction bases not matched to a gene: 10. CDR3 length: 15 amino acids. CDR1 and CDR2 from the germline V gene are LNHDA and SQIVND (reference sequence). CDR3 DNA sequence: TGTGCCAGTAAGGCTCCCCGGACAGGGCCCTACGAGCAGTACTTC. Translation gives CASKAPRTGPYEQYF.

The chain's CDR3 is CSVDSTGTGVAEQYF. The CDR3 DNA reads as TGCAGCGTCGATAGTACCGGGACAGGGGTAGCCGAGCAGTACTTC. The chain joins TRBV29-1 to TRBJ2-7, with 10 bases matching TRBD1. CDR3 length: 15 amino acids. Germline CDR1 reads SQVTM; CDR2 reads ANQGSEA. Trimming removed 6 bases from V and 6 bases from J; junction bases left unmatched: 14.

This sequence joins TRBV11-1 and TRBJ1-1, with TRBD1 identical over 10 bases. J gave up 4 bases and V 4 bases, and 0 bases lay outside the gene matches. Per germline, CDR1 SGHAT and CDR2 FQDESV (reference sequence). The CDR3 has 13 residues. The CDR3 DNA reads TGTGCCAGCAGCTGGGACAGGGGCACTGAAGCTTTCTTT. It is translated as CASSWDRGTEAFF.

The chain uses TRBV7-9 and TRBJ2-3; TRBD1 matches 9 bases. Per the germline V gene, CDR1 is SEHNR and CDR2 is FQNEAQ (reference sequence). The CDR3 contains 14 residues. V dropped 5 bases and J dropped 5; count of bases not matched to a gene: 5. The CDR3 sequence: CASSPTGGEDTQYF. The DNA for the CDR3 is TGTGCCAGCAGCCCTACAGGGGGCGAAGATACGCAGTATTTT. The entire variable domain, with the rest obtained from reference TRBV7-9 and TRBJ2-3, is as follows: DTGVSQNPRHKITKRGQNVTFRCDPISEHNRLYWYRQTLGQGPEFLTYFQNEAQLEKSRLLSDRFSAERPKGSFSTLEIQRTEQGDSAMYLCASSPTGGEDTQYFGPGTRLTVL.

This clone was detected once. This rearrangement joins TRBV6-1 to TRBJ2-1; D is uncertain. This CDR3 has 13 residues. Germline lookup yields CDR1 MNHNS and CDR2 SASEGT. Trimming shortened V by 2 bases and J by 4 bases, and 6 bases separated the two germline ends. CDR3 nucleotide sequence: TGTGCCAGCAGTGAATGGCGGTACAATGAGCAGTTCTTC. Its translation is CASSEWRYNEQFF.

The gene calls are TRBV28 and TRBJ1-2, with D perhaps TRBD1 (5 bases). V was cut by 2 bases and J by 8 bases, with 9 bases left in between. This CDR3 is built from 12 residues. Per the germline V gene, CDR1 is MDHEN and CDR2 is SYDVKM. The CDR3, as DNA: TGTGCCAGCAGTTTAGCAGGGAAAGGCTACACCTTC. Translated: CASSLAGKGYTF.

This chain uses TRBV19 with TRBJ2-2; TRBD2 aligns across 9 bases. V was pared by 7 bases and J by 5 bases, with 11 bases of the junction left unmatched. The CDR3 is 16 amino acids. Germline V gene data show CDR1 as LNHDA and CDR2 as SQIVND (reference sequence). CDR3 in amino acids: CASTFWSGRKTGELFF. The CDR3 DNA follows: TGTGCCAGTACGTTCTGGAGCGGGAGGAAAACCGGGGAGCTGTTTTTT.

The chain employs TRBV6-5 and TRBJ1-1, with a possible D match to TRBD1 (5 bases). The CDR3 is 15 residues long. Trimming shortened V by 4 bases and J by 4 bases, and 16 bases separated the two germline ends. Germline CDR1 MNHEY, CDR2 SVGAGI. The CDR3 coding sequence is TGTGCCAGCAGTTCCTCCTTGGAACAGGCCACTGAAGCTTTCTTT. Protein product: CASSSSLEQATEAFF.

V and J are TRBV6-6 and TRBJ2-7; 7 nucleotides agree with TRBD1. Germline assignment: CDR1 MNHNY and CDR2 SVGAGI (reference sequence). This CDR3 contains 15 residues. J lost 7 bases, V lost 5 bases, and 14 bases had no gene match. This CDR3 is CASSTGTVGFGEQYF. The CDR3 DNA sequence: TGTGCCAGCAGTACCGGGACAGTGGGTTTCGGAGAGCAGTACTTC.

CDR3 region: CASSYTKIEQFF. As DNA, the CDR3 is TGTGCCAGCAGTTACACAAAAATAGAGCAGTTCTTC. The gene calls are TRBV7-9 and TRBJ2-1; D is unclear. Between the trimmed V and J ends, which lost 6 bases and 10 bases, there was a span of 13 bases. The CDR3 extends over 12 amino acids. Germline lookup yields CDR1 SEHNR and CDR2 FQNEAQ (reference sequence).

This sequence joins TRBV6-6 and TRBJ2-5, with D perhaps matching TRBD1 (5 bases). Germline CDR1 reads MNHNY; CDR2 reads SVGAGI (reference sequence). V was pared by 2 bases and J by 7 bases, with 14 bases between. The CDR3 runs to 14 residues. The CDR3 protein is CASSYMTVSGTQYF. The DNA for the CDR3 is TGTGCCAGCAGTTACATGACAGTCTCCGGGACCCAGTACTTC.

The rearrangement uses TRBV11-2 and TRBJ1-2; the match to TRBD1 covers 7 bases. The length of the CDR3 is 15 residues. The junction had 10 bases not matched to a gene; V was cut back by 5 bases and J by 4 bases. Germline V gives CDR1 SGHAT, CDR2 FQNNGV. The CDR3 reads CASSPPGQGVYGYTF. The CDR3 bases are TGTGCCAGCAGCCCACCGGGCCAGGGGGTCTATGGCTACACCTTC.

The CDR3 protein is CASSLKPGLPTGNTIYF. CDR3 nucleotide sequence: TGTGCCAGCAGTTTAAAACCGGGACTCCCGACTGGAAACACCATATATTTT. V gene TRBV27 combines with J gene TRBJ1-3, with a weak D call TRBD1 (5 bases). This CDR3 region has 17 residues. V was trimmed by 2 bases and J by 2 bases, leaving 16 bases between them. The germline V gene encodes CDR1 MNHEY and CDR2 SMNVEV (reference sequence).

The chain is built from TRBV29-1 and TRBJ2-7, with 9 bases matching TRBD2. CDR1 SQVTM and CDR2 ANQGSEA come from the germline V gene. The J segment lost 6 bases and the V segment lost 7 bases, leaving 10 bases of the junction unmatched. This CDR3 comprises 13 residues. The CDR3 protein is CSAEGGRATEQYF. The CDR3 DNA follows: TGCAGCGCCGAGGGCGGGAGGGCCACCGAGCAGTACTTC.

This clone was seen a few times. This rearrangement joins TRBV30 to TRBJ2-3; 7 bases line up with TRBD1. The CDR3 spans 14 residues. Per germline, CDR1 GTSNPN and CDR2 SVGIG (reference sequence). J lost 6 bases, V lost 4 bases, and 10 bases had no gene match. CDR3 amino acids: CAWTPTGYADTQYF. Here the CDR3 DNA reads TGTGCCTGGACCCCGACAGGGTACGCTGATACGCAGTATTTT.

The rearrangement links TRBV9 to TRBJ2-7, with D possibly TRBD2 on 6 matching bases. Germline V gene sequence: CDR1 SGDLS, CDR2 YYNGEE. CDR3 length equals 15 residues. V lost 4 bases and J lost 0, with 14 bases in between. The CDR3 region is CASSPRERSSYEQYF. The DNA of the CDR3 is TGTGCCAGCAGCCCCCGGGAGCGGAGCTCCTACGAGCAGTACTTC.

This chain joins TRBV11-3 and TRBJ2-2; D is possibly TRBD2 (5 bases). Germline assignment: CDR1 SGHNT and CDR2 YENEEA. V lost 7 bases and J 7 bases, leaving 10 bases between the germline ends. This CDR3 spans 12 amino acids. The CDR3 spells CASKGADGELFF. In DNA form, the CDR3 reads TGTGCCAGCAAAGGAGCGGACGGGGAGCTGTTTTTT.

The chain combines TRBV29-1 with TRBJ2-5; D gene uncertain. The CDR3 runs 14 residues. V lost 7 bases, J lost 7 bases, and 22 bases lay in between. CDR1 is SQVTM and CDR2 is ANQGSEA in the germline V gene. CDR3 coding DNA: TGCAGCGGAGAGGCGAGCTCAGTACCGGGGACCCAGTACTTC. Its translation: CSGEASSVPGTQYF.

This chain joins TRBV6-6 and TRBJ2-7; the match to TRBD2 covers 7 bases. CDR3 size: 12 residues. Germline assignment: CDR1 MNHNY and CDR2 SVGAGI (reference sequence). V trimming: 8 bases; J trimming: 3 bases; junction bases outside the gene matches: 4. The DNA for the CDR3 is TGTGCCAGCGGGGGGGTGTTCTACGAGCAGTACTTC. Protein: CASGGVFYEQYF.

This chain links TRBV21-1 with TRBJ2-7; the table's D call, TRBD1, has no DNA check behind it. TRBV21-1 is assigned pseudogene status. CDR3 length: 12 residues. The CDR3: CATWGQSYEQYF. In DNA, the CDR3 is TGTGCCACCTGGGGACAGTCCTACGAGCAGTACTTC.

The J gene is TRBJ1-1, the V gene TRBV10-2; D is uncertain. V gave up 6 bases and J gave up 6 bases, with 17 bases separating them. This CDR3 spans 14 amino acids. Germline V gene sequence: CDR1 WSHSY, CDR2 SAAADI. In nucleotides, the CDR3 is TGCGCCAGCAGAGCCGGACGGGAGTTGTCTGAAGCTTTCTTT. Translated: CASRAGRELSEAFF.